The rows below give T cell receptor beta chains drawn from one sample of a study of T cells in narcolepsy. Assay: immunoSEQ multiplex PCR; the TCRdb copy retains only in-frame clones and omits some. The repertoire holds 20,000 to 25,000 clones, with 84% as singletons. The sequencing input was CD45RA- memory CD4+ T cells from PBMCs. Receptor source: a human donor with narcolepsy. Each CDR3 is given with its conserved first and last residue. A D gene is named only where the DNA matches it firmly. Clone size is stated in some rows and not others, as once, few, many or a class when expanded.

D gene,J gene,V gene,clone size,CDR3 protein,CDR3 DNA
.,TRBJ1-6,TRBV7-3,.,CASSLVSENSPLHF,TGTGCCAGCAGCTTAGTGAGCGAAAATTCACCCCTCCACTTT
TRBD1,TRBJ2-7,TRBV6-5,.,CASSRQGKTYEQYF,TGTGCCAGCAGTCGACAGGGAAAGACCTACGAGCAGTACTTC
.,TRBJ2-3,TRBV7-9,.,CASSLTVRYTDTQYF,TGTGCCAGCAGCTTAACAGTCAGATACACAGATACGCAGTATTTT
TRBD2,TRBJ2-3,TRBV28,once,CASLSGGAGDTQYF,TGTGCCAGCCTCTCGGGGGGAGCGGGAGATACGCAGTATTTT
TRBD2,TRBJ2-1,TRBV7-6,.,CASRPGLAGWEQFF,TGTGCCAGCAGACCGGGACTAGCGGGTTGGGAGCAGTTCTTC
.,TRBJ1-1,TRBV28,once,CASRGRPEAFF,TGTGCCAGCAGGGGCCGACCAGAAGCTTTCTTT
.,TRBJ1-3,TRBV13,.,CASSLVSGNTIYF,TGTGCCAGCAGCTTAGTCTCTGGAAACACCATATATTTT
.,TRBJ2-6,TRBV13,.,CASSLGVSGANVLTF,TGTGCCAGCAGCTTAGGGGTTTCTGGGGCCAACGTCCTGACTTTC
.,TRBJ2-1,TRBV11-3,.,CASSRTEYNEQFF,TGTGCCAGCAGCCGGACAGAGTACAATGAGCAGTTCTTC
TRBD2,TRBJ2-3,TRBV4-2,.,CASRREGADTQYF,TGTGCCAGCCGGCGGGAGGGTGCAGATACGCAGTATTTT
TRBD1,TRBJ1-5,TRBV7-2,.,CASSLVSRGNQPQHF,TGTGCCAGCAGCTTAGTTAGCAGGGGGAATCAGCCCCAGCATTTT
TRBD2,TRBJ2-3,TRBV9,.,CASSVEVAGTDTQYF,TGTGCCAGCAGCGTAGAGGTAGCGGGAACAGATACGCAGTATTTT
.,TRBJ2-3,TRBV27,once,CASSLERSTDTQYF,TGTGCCAGCAGTTTGGAGAGGAGCACAGATACGCAGTATTTT
TRBD1,TRBJ1-1,TRBV5-4,.,CASSQTGVNTEAFF,TGTGCCAGCAGCCAAACAGGGGTGAACACTGAAGCTTTCTTT
.,TRBJ1-1,TRBV6-6,few,CASMLWRNTEAFF,TGTGCCAGCATGTTATGGAGGAACACTGAAGCTTTCTTT
.,TRBJ2-7,TRBV6-1,few,CASSGGGYEQYF,TGTGCCAGCAGTGGGGGCGGTTACGAGCAGTACTTC